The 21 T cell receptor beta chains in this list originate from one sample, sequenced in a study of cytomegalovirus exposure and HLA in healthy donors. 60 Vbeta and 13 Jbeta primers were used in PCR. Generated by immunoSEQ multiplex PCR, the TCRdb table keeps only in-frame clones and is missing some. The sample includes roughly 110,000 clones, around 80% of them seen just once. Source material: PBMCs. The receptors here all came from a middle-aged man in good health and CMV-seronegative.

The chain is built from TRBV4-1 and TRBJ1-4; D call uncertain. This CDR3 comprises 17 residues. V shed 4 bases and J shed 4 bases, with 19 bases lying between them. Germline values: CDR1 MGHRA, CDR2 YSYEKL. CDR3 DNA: TGCGCCAGCAGCCGTAATGTCGCGGGCCCCAGTAATGAAAAACTGTTTTTT. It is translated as CASSRNVAGPSNEKLFF.

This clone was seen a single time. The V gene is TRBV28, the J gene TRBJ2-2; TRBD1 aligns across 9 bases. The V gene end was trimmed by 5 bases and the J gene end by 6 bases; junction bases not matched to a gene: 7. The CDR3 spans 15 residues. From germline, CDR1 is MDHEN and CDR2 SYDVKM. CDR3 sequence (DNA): TGTGCCAGCAGTATACAGGGGGCGGGTGCCGGGGAGCTGTTTTTT. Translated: CASSIQGAGAGELFF.

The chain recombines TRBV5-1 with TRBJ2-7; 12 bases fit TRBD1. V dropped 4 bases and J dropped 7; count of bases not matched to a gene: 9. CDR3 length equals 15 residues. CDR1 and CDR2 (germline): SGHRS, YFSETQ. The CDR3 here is CASSVPGDRGLEQYF. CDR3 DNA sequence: TGCGCCAGCAGCGTCCCCGGGGACAGGGGGCTTGAGCAGTACTTC.

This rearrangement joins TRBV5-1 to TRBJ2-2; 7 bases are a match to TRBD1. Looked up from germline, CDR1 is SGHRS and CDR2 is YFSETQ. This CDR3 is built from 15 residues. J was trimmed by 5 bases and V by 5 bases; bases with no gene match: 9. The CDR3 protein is CASSKQGFDTGELFF. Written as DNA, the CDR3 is TGCGCCAGCAGTAAACAGGGGTTCGATACCGGGGAGCTGTTTTTT.

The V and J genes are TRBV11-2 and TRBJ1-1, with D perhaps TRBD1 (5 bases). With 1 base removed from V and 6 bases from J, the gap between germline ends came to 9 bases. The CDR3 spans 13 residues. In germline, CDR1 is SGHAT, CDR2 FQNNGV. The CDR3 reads CASSLARGAEAFF. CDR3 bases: TGTGCCAGCAGCTTAGCCCGGGGGGCTGAAGCTTTCTTT.

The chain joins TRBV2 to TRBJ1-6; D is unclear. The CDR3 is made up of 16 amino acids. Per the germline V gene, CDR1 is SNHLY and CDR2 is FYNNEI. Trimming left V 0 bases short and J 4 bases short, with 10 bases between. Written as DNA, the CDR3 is TGTGCCAGCAGTGAAGCCCCCCAGTCGTATAATTCACCCCTCCACTTT. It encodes CASSEAPQSYNSPLHF.

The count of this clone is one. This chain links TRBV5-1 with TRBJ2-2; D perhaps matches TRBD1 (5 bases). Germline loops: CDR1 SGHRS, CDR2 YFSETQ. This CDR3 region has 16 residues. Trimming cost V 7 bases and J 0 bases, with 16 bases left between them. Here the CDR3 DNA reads TGCGCCAGCGCTAATTCCCTCAGGGCGAACACCGGGGAGCTGTTTTTT. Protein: CASANSLRANTGELFF.

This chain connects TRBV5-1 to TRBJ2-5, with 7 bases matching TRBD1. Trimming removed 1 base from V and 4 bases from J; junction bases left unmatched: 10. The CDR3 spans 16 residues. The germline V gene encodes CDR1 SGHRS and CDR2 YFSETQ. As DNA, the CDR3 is TGCGCCAGCAGCTTGCTTCCTCCAGGGGGTGGAGAGACCCAGTACTTC. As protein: CASSLLPPGGGETQYF.

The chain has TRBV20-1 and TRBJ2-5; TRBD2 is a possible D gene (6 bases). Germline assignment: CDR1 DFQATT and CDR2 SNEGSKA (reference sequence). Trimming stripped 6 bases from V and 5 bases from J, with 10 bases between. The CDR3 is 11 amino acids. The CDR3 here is CSAGDSETQYF. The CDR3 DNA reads TGCAGTGCGGGGGACTCGGAGACCCAGTACTTC.

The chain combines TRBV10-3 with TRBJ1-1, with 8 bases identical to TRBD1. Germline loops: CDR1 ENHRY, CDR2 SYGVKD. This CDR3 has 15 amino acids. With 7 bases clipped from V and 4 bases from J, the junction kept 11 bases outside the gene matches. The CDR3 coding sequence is TGTGCCATCAAATCGACAGGGGAGGAATTCACTGAAGCTTTCTTT. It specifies CAIKSTGEEFTEAFF.

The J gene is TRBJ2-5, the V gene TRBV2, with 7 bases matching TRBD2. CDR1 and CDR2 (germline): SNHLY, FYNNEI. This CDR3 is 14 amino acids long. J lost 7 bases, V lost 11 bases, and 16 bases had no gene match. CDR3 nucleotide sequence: TGTGCCTCGATCGCCCTGGCGGGGGTCGGGACCCAGTACTTC. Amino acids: CASIALAGVGTQYF.

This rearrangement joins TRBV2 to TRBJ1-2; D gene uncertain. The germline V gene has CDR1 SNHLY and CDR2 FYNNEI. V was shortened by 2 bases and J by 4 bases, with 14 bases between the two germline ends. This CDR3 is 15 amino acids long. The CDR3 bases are TGTGCCAGCAGTGAAAACCCCACTGAGCTCTATGGCTACACCTTC. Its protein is CASSENPTELYGYTF.

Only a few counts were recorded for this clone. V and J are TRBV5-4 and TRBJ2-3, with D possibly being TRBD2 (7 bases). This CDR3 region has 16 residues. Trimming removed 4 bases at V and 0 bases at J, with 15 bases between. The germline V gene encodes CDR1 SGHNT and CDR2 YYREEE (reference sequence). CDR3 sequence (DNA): TGTGCCAGCAGCCGGGGTGGGGGGGCCAGCACAGATACGCAGTATTTT. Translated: CASSRGGGASTDTQYF.

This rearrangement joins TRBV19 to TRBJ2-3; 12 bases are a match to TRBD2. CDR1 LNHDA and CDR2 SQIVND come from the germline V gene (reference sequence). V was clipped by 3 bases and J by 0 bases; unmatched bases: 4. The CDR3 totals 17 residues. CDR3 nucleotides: TGTGCCAGTAGTATTTCGGGACTAGCGGGCAGCACAGATACGCAGTATTTT. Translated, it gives CASSISGLAGSTDTQYF.

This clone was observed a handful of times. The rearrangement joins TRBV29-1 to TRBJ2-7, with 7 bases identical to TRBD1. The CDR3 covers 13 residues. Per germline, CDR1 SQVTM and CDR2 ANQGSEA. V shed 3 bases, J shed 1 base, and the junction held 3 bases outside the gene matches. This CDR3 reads CSVDVGQSYEQYF. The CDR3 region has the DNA TGCAGCGTTGATGTGGGACAGTCCTACGAGCAGTACTTC.

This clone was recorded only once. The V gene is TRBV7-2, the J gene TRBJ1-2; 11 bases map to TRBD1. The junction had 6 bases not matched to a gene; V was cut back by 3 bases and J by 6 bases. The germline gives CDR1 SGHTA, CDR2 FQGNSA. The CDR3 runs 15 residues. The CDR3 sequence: CASSFRTGGADGYTF. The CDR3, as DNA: TGTGCCAGCAGCTTTAGGACAGGGGGCGCCGATGGCTACACCTTC.

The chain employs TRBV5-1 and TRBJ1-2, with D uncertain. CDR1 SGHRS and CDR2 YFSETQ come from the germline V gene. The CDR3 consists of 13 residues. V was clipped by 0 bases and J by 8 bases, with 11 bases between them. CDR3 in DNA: TGCGCCAGCAGCTTGGTTGGGGAGAGGGGCTACACCTTC. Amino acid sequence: CASSLVGERGYTF.

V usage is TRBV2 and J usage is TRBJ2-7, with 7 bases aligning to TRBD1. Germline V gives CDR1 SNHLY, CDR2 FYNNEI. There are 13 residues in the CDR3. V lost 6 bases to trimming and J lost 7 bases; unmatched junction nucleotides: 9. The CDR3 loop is CASSEQGSREQYF. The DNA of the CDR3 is TGTGCCAGCAGCGAACAGGGGTCTAGGGAGCAGTACTTC.

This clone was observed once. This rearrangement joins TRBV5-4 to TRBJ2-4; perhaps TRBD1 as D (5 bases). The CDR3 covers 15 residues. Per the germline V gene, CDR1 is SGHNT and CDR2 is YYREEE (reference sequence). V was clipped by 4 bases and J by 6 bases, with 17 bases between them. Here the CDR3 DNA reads TGTGCCAGCAGCCCACAGGTTCCACCCCTAAACATTCAGTACTTC. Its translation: CASSPQVPPLNIQYF.

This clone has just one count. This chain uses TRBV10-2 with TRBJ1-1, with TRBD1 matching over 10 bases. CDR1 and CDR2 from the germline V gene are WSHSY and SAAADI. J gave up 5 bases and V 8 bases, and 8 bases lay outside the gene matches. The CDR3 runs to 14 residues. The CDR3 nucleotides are TGCGCCAGCGTCGACAGGGGGCAAGGAACTGAAGCTTTCTTT. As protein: CASVDRGQGTEAFF.

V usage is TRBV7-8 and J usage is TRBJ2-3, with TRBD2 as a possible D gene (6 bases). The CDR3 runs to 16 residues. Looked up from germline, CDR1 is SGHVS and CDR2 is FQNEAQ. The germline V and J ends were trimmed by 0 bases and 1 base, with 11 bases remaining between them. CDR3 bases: TGTGCCAGCAGCTTAGCGGGGGGTGGGGGCACAGATACGCAGTATTTT. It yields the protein CASSLAGGGGTDTQYF.